These T cell receptor beta chains were read from a single sample in a study of vaccination and CD4 T cells after COVID-19. MiXCR, run by TCRdb on the PCR reads, gives a single entry per CDR3 protein. The sample shows about 9,100 distinct CDR3 sequences, about 67% of them seen only once. No antigen is known for these receptors. The specimen was CD4+ T cells from blood, cultured in vitro. All receptors derive from a human donor who had recovered from COVID-19. Both conserved end residues are part of each CDR3. The D gene is left open where the match is weak. The listing skips clone size in some rows; elsewhere it reads once, few, many or a size class.

V gene,clone size,D gene,J gene,CDR3 DNA,CDR3 protein
TRBV5-1,.,TRBD1,TRBJ1-1,TGCGCCAGCAGCAACCCAGGACAGGTCAACACTGAAGCTTTCTTT,CASSNPGQVNTEAFF
TRBV7-2,.,.,TRBJ2-3,TGTGCCAGCAGCTTAAGGGGCGGGGGCTTCACAGATACGCAGTATTTT,CASSLRGGGFTDTQYF
TRBV6-5,.,.,TRBJ1-1,TGTGCCAGCAGTTACACCCCCGGGGACACTGAAGCTTTCTTT,CASSYTPGDTEAFF
TRBV6-1,.,TRBD1,TRBJ2-7,TGTGCCAGCAGGGGACAGGGGACCTACGAGCAGTACTTC,CASRGQGTYEQYF
TRBV24-1,.,TRBD1,TRBJ2-3,TGTGCCACCAGTGACCCGACAGGGGGCGGAAGCACAGATACGCAGTATTTT,CATSDPTGGGSTDTQYF
TRBV4-1,.,.,TRBJ1-2,TGCGCCAGCAGCCAAGGGGGGGGTACCGGCTATGGCTACACCTTC,CASSQGGGTGYGYTF
TRBV20-1,.,.,TRBJ2-7,TGCAGTGCTAGAGATTCCGGCAGGGTAGTGTACGAGCAGTACTTC,CSARDSGRVVYEQYF
TRBV6-2/TRBV6-3,.,.,TRBJ1-2,TGTGCCAGCAGTTGGAGGTCCGACTATGGCTACACCTTC,CASSWRSDYGYTF
TRBV6-1,.,.,TRBJ1-5,TGTGCCAGCAGTGAAACCGTTAGCAATCAGCCCCAGCATTTT,CASSETVSNQPQHF
TRBV7-6,.,.,TRBJ1-1,TGTGCCAGCAGCTTAAGGAACGAAGCTGAAGCTTTCTTT,CASSLRNEAEAFF
TRBV27,.,.,TRBJ1-2,TGTGCCAGCAGTTTGGTGGGAAACTATGGCTACACCTTC,CASSLVGNYGYTF
TRBV27,.,.,TRBJ2-2,TGTGCCAGCAGGGGGATTAGGGGGACCGGGGAGCTGTTTTTT,CASRGIRGTGELFF
TRBV19,.,TRBD2,TRBJ2-2,TGTGCCAGTAGTATCCCGACTAGCGGGAGCTCCGGGGAGCTGTTTTTT,CASSIPTSGSSGELFF
TRBV6-4,.,.,TRBJ2-3,TGTGCCAGCAGTGACCGGGGGGCCAGCACAGATACGCAGTATTTT,CASSDRGASTDTQYF
TRBV20-1,.,.,TRBJ1-6,TGCAGTGCCGCCGCGGGAGGAGCTAATTCACCCCTCCACTTT,CSAAAGGANSPLHF
TRBV20-1,.,TRBD2,TRBJ2-5,TGCAGTGCTAGGACTAGCGGGGGGGCGAAGACCCAGTACTTC,CSARTSGGAKTQYF
TRBV7-2,.,TRBD1,TRBJ1-1,TGTGCCACCCGACAGGGAGCCACTGAAGCTTTCTTT,CATRQGATEAFF
TRBV28,.,.,TRBJ2-7,TGTGCCAGCAGCCTCCCTTCCCTTCGCGAGCAGTACTTC,CASSLPSLREQYF
TRBV25-1,.,.,TRBJ1-1,TGTGCCAGCAGGGTACAGATGAACACTGAAGCTTTCTTT,CASRVQMNTEAFF
TRBV20-1,.,TRBD1,TRBJ1-5,TGCAGTGCGATGGGAGGGGGCTATTTTACGGGCAATCAGCCCCAGCATTTT,CSAMGGGYFTGNQPQHF
TRBV6-2/TRBV6-3,few,TRBD1,TRBJ1-2,TGTGCCAGCAGTTCCCCGGACAGGGGGCATAGTGGCTACACCTTC,CASSSPDRGHSGYTF
TRBV27,few,.,TRBJ1-1,TGTGCCAGCAGTTTATACTCAGGGGATACTGAAGCTTTCTTT,CASSLYSGDTEAFF
TRBV27,.,.,TRBJ2-3,TGTGCCAGCAGATGGCAGGTTAAGCGCACAGATACGCAGTATTTT,CASRWQVKRTDTQYF
TRBV18,.,TRBD1,TRBJ1-5,TGTGCCAGCTCTCGGTCACAGGGGATCAATCAGCCCCAGCATTTT,CASSRSQGINQPQHF
TRBV24-1,.,.,TRBJ1-3,TGTGCCACCAGTGATTTGCTGGGACGGAAGAGCTCTGGAAACACCATATATTTT,CATSDLLGRKSSGNTIYF
TRBV6-2/TRBV6-3,few,.,TRBJ1-2,TGTGCCAGCAGCCCAGGGAAAGGCTACACCTTC,CASSPGKGYTF
TRBV7-2,.,.,TRBJ1-5,TGTGCCAGCGGATTCGGTCCTGGATTTAGCAATCAGCCCCAGCATTTT,CASGFGPGFSNQPQHF
TRBV5-4,once,.,TRBJ1-1,TGTGCCAGCAGCTTTGGCGAGGGGATAACGATGAACACTGAAGCTTTCTTT,CASSFGEGITMNTEAFF
TRBV6-2/TRBV6-3,.,TRBD1,TRBJ1-6,TGTGCCAGCAGTTCCGGACAGGAACGAATGGGTTCACCCCTCCACTTT,CASSSGQERMGSPLHF
TRBV12-3/TRBV12-4,.,TRBD1,TRBJ1-1,TGTGCCAGCAGGACAGGGAGTGGTACTGAAGCTTTCTTT,CASRTGSGTEAFF
TRBV11-2,.,TRBD1,TRBJ2-7,TGTGCCAGCAGCTCTTCCGGGACAGGGGGCGAGCAGTACTTC,CASSSSGTGGEQYF
TRBV28,.,TRBD2,TRBJ2-1,TGTGCCAGCAGTTTATGGGCCGGGACTAGCGGAAACAATGAGCAGTTCTTC,CASSLWAGTSGNNEQFF
TRBV20-1,.,.,TRBJ2-3,TGCAGTGCTAGAGATATCGGCAGGGCCTTAACAGATACGCAGTATTTT,CSARDIGRALTDTQYF
TRBV5-1,.,.,TRBJ2-5,TGCGCCAGCAGCTTTAGGAGAGGGCGGGAGACCCAGTACTTC,CASSFRRGRETQYF
TRBV11-3,.,TRBD1,TRBJ1-4,TGTGCCAGCAGCGGCCGGGACAGGGTTGAAAAACTGTTTTTT,CASSGRDRVEKLFF
TRBV10-3,.,.,TRBJ1-5,TGTGCCATCAGTGAGTCGGGGGGTCAGCCCCAGCATTTT,CAISESGGQPQHF
TRBV10-3,few,.,TRBJ1-1,TGTGCCATCAGTGAGTCAGGGAAAACAGCTTTCTTT,CAISESGKTAFF
TRBV6-2/TRBV6-3,.,TRBD1,TRBJ1-5,TGTGCCAGCACTCCGACAGGGACCTACAATCAGCCCCAGCATTTT,CASTPTGTYNQPQHF
TRBV6-5,.,.,TRBJ1-2,TGTGCCAGCAGTTACGGGGGCAACTATGGCTACACCTTC,CASSYGGNYGYTF
TRBV11-1,.,.,TRBJ1-2,TGTGCCAGCAGTTATCCCGGGAGTACCGGCTACACCTTC,CASSYPGSTGYTF
TRBV7-2,.,.,TRBJ1-2,TGTGCCAGCAGCTTTGGACGTGGGGGCTACACCTTC,CASSFGRGGYTF
TRBV2,.,.,TRBJ2-5,TGTGCCAGCAGCGGGGGGCGACAAGAGACCCAGTACTTC,CASSGGRQETQYF
TRBV6-1,few,TRBD1,TRBJ2-3,TGTGCCATACAGGGGGCAGGAGATACGCAGTATTTT,CAIQGAGDTQYF
TRBV28,.,.,TRBJ1-6,TGTGCCAGCAGTTCAAGCCCTGACAGTTATAATTCACCCCTCCACTTT,CASSSSPDSYNSPLHF